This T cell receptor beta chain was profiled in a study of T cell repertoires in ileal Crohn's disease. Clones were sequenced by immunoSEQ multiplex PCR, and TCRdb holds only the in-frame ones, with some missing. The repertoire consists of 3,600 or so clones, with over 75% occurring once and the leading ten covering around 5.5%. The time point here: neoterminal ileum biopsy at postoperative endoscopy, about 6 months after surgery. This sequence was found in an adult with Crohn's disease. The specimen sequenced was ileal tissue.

The CDR3 sequence is CAWSGNRGWGNEQFF. CDR3 bases: TGTGCCTGGAGTGGAAACAGGGGATGGGGCAATGAGCAGTTCTTC. The V call is TRBV30, the J call TRBJ2-1; 7 nucleotides agree with TRBD1. The CDR3 runs 15 residues. The junction had 9 bases not matched to a gene; V was cut back by 1 base and J by 6 bases. CDR1 and CDR2 from the germline V gene are GTSNPN and SVGIG (reference sequence).